This T cell receptor beta chain was recorded in a study of patients and donors after allogeneic stem cell transplantation (dated by TCRdb to about 2020). The receptor library was made with RT-PCR. Sequencing was carried out with a NextSeq 550. Through fastp at Q25 and MiXCR, TCRdb rebuilt clones from the public reads, retaining in-frame beta chains. Each CDR3 protein gets just one entry, which takes the most common genes and DNA from the rows behind it. The sample table contains roughly 880,000 distinct CDR3 sequences; only one count was recorded for over 15% of them. Of the sample, under 6.5% falls within the top ten clones. The table lists this clonotype with a count of one. The antigen it recognizes is unknown. Per-nucleotide qualities are absent, and no much larger clonotype sits a single base away. Evidence from a single read is weak. The CDR3, cysteine through phenylalanine, is 16 amino acids long. Only the CDR3 DNA stays, 48 bases, in frame from base 1. Trimming removed 6 bases from V and 5 bases from J, leaving 20 bases between the germline ends. From a lookup of the germline V gene, CDR1 and CDR2 are MNHEY and SVGEGT.

Here the chain combines TRBV6-2 or TRBV6-3 and TRBJ2-1; no D gene call is confident. Sequencing was carried out using blood, either unsorted or a sorted T cell fraction (not recorded which). The clonotype originates from a human donor who was either an allogeneic HSCT recipient or a stem cell or donor lymphocyte infusion donor (not recorded which). It is not recorded whose cells these are; they may come from a transplant donor. The CDR3 protein sequence reads: CASRLRAPTRNNEQFF. The nucleotides are TGTGCCAGCAGACTACGGGCCCCGACAAGAAACAATGAGCAGTTCTTC.